The 11 T cell receptor beta chains in this list originate from one sample, sequenced in a study of blood T cell repertoires in COVID-19. Data came from immunoSEQ multiplex PCR; TCRdb stores just in-frame clones and leaves some out. The table has 200,000 to 250,000 clones, 84% seen once. Source material: peripheral blood. All receptors derive from a woman aged 45-59 years with active or convalescent COVID-19.

The V gene is TRBV9, the J gene TRBJ2-3; 8 positions match TRBD2. This CDR3 is built from 16 residues. The germline CDR1 and CDR2 sequences are SGDLS and YYNGEE. J lost 2 bases, V lost 1 base, and 6 bases had no gene match. The CDR3 region is CASSVQSGGDTDTQYF. The DNA for the CDR3 is TGTGCCAGCAGCGTACAGAGCGGGGGAGACACAGATACGCAGTATTTT. Variable domain in full (rest from reference TRBV9 and TRBJ2-3): DSGVTQTPKHLITATGQRVTLRCSPRSGDLSVYWYQQSLDQGLQFLIQYYNGEERAKGNILERFSAQQFPDLHSELNLSSLELGDSALYFCASSVQSGGDTDTQYFGPGTRLTVL.

This chain links TRBV5-1 with TRBJ1-6; maybe TRBD1 (5 bases). The CDR3 has 16 residues. CDR1 and CDR2 from the germline V gene are SGHRS and YFSETQ. Trimming shortened V by 2 bases and J by 8 bases, and 17 bases separated the two germline ends. The CDR3 spells CASSLNQPGADSPLHF. CDR3 DNA: TGCGCCAGCAGCTTAAATCAGCCTGGGGCTGATTCACCCCTCCACTTT. The whole variable domain, filled in from reference TRBV5-1 and TRBJ1-6, reads KAGVTQTPRYLIKTRGQQVTLSCSPISGHRSVSWYQQTPGQGLQFLFEYFSETQRNKGNFPGRFSGRQFSNSRSEMNVSTLELGDSALYLCASSLNQPGADSPLHFGNGTRLTVT.

The V and J genes are TRBV5-1 and TRBJ2-7, with a possible D match to TRBD2 (5 bases). V gave up 0 bases and J gave up 4 bases, with 11 bases separating them. Germline CDR1 reads SGHRS; CDR2 reads YFSETQ. The CDR3 is made up of 14 amino acids. CDR3 region: CASSLETWTYEQYF. CDR3 sequence (DNA): TGCGCCAGCAGCTTGGAGACCTGGACTTACGAGCAGTACTTC.

In this sample, this clone turned up a few times. The chain has TRBV28 and TRBJ1-2; TRBD1 matches 8 bases. J gave up 0 bases and V 4 bases, and 1 base lay outside the gene matches. CDR3 length: 14 residues. Germline V gene sequence: CDR1 MDHEN, CDR2 SYDVKM. CDR3 DNA: TGTGCCAGCAGTTGGGACAGGCCTAACTATGGCTACACCTTC. This sequence encodes CASSWDRPNYGYTF.

This chain links TRBV5-1 with TRBJ2-7; TRBD2 matches 8 bases. This CDR3 contains 16 residues. Germline V CDR1 and CDR2: SGHRS, YFSETQ. The trim removed 2 bases at V and 3 bases at J, leaving 10 bases unmatched. The CDR3: CASSFNPTSGYYEQYF. In nucleotides, the CDR3 is TGCGCCAGCAGCTTTAACCCTACTAGCGGTTACTACGAGCAGTACTTC.

The V gene is TRBV3-1 (or the pseudogene TRBV3-2), the J gene TRBJ2-1, with a weak D call TRBD1 (5 bases). Looked up from germline, CDR1 is LGHDT and CDR2 is YNNKEL (reference sequence). Deletions cut 4 bases from V and 0 bases from J, with 10 bases between. This CDR3 contains 15 residues. The CDR3 sequence is CASSPRQYSYNEQFF. The CDR3, as DNA: TGTGCCAGCAGCCCCCGACAGTACTCCTACAATGAGCAGTTCTTC.

The chain has TRBV15 and TRBJ2-2, with 7 nucleotides matching TRBD1. The V gene's germline CDR1 is LNHNV and CDR2 YYDKDF (reference sequence). V lost 0 bases, J lost 6 bases, and 4 bases stayed unmatched. The CDR3 is made up of 15 amino acids. The CDR3 DNA reads TGTGCCACCAGCAGAGATAAGGGGGCATCCGGGGAGCTGTTTTTT. Protein: CATSRDKGASGELFF.

This clone occurred once. The rearrangement joins TRBV5-1 to TRBJ2-7; 12 bases are shared with TRBD1. The length of the CDR3 is 14 residues. In germline, CDR1 is SGHRS, CDR2 YFSETQ. V was pared by 4 bases and J by 5 bases, with 4 bases of the junction left unmatched. The CDR3 loop reads CASSIRDRGHEQYF. CDR3 in DNA: TGCGCCAGCAGCATCCGGGACAGGGGGCACGAGCAGTACTTC.

CDR3 DNA: TGTGCCAGTACCGAGACAGCCCAACGGTATGGCTACACCTTC. Protein: CASTETAQRYGYTF. The rearrangement links TRBV19 to TRBJ1-2, with D possibly TRBD1 on 5 matching bases. CDR1 and CDR2 (germline): LNHDA, SQIVND (reference sequence). CDR3 size: 14 residues. Trimming left V 7 bases short and J 5 bases short, with 17 bases between.

The CDR3 here is CASSLVIGSGYEQYF. CDR3 nucleotides: TGCGCCAGCAGCTTGGTTATCGGGAGCGGTTACGAGCAGTACTTC. The rearrangement uses TRBV5-1 and TRBJ2-7, with D maybe TRBD2 (6 bases). The CDR3 is made up of 15 amino acids. Trimming shortened V by 0 bases and J by 4 bases, and 14 bases separated the two germline ends. Germline-derived CDR1 and CDR2 are SGHRS and YFSETQ.

The chain employs TRBV24-1 and TRBJ2-2; 12 bases match TRBD1. The V segment lost 8 bases and the J segment 4 bases; nucleotides outside the gene matches: 1. The germline CDR1 and CDR2 sequences are KGHDR and SFDVKD. This CDR3 comprises 14 residues. CDR3 protein: CATKGQGATGELFF. CDR3 sequence (DNA): TGTGCCACCAAGGGACAGGGGGCCACCGGGGAGCTGTTTTTT.